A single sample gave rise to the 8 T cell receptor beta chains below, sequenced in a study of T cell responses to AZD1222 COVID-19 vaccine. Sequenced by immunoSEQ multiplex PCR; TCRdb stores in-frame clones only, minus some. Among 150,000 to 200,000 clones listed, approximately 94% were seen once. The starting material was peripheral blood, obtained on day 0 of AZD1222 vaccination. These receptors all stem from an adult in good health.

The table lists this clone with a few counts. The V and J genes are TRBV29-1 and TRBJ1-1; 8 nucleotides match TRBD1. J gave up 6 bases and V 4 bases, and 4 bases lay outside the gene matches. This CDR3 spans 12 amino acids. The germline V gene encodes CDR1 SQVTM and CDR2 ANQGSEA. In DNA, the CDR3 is TGCAGCGTTGGGACAGGGTATCCTGAAGCTTTCTTT. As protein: CSVGTGYPEAFF.

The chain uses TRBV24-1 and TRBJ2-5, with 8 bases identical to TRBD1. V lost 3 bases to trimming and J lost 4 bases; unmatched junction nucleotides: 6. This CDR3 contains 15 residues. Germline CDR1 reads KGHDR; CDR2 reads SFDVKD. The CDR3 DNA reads TGTGCCACCAGTGATGTCACAGGGGGGCGAGAGACCCAGTACTTC. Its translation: CATSDVTGGRETQYF.

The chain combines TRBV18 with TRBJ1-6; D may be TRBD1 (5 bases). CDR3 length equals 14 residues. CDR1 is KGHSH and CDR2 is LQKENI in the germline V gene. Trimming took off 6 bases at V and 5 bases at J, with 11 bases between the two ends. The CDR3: CASSAGTDNSPLHF. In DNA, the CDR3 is TGTGCCAGCTCGGCCGGGACGGATAATTCACCCCTCCACTTT.

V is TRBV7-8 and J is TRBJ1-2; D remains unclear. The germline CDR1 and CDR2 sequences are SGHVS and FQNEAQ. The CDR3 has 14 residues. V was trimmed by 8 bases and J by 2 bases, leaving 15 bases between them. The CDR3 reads CASAPADENYGYTF. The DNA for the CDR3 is TGTGCCAGCGCTCCGGCGGACGAAAACTATGGCTACACCTTC.

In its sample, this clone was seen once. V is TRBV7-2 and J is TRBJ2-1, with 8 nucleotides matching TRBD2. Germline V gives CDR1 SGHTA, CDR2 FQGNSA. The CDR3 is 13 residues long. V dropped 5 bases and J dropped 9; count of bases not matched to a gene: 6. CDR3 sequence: CASSRTSRGEQFF. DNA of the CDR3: TGTGCCAGCAGCAGGACTAGCAGGGGTGAGCAGTTCTTC.

In DNA form, the CDR3 reads TGTGCCAGCCATCGACAGCAACAAGAGACCCAGTACTTC. Protein sequence: CASHRQQQETQYF. The chain links TRBV2 to TRBJ2-5; possible D gene TRBD1, 5 bases. Germline assignment: CDR1 SNHLY and CDR2 FYNNEI. Trimming shortened V by 8 bases and J by 2 bases, and 12 bases separated the two germline ends. The CDR3 has 13 residues.

The CDR3 region is CSVVGQGKNTGELFF. CDR3 in DNA: TGCAGCGTTGTGGGACAGGGGAAGAACACCGGGGAGCTGTTTTTT. This sequence joins TRBV29-1 and TRBJ2-2; 10 bases agree with TRBD1. Germline V gene sequence: CDR1 SQVTM, CDR2 ANQGSEA. V lost 4 bases, J lost 1 base, and 3 bases stayed unmatched. The CDR3 runs to 15 residues.

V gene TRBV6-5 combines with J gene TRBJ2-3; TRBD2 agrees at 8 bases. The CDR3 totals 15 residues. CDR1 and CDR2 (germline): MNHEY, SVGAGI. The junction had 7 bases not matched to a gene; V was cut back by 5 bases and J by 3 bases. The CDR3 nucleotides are TGTGCCAGCAGTAACCCCCGGGGGGGTACAGATACGCAGTATTTT. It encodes CASSNPRGGTDTQYF.